The rows below give T cell receptor beta chains drawn from one sample of a study of blood T cell repertoires in COVID-19. TCRdb's copy holds only in-frame clones and misses some; the assay was immunoSEQ multiplex PCR. This sample has approximately 200,000 clones; roughly four fifths occur once, and the top ten carry 3% to 3.5%. The sample taken for sequencing was peripheral blood. These receptors were obtained from a woman younger than 45 who had recovered from COVID-19. Each CDR3 is given with its conserved first and last residue. The order of the fields is J gene, clone size, V gene, D gene, CDR3 DNA, CDR3 protein. D genes are given only for firm matches. Clone size appears in some rows only: once, few, many, or a class for an expanded clone.

>TRBJ1-2|NA|TRBV30|TRBD1
TGTGCCTGGAGTTGGGACAGCTACTATGGCTACACCTTC
CAWSWDSYYGYTF
>TRBJ2-1|NA|TRBV19|TRBD2
TGTGCCAGTAGTCCCGCCGGACTAGCCCTTCTAGACAATGAGCAGTTCTTC
CASSPAGLALLDNEQFF
>TRBJ2-1|NA|TRBV21-1|NA
TGTGCCAGGGGGACAGGTTTTTGGGAGAATGAGCAGTTCTTC
CARGTGFWENEQFF
>TRBJ1-5|few|TRBV7-9|TRBD1
TGTGCCAGCAGCTCCACAGGGGCAGTGGGTCAGCCCCAGCATTTT
CASSSTGAVGQPQHF
>TRBJ2-1|NA|TRBV4-1|TRBD2
TGCGCCAGCAGACAGGCTAGCGGCAGCTCCTACAATGAGCAGTTCTTC
CASRQASGSSYNEQFF
>TRBJ2-2|NA|TRBV24-1|NA
TGTGCCACCACCCAAGAGAGAGGAGGGTCGAACACCGGGGAGCTGTTTTTT
CATTQERGGSNTGELFF
>TRBJ1-1|NA|TRBV12-5|NA
TGTGCTAGCGGTCTAGGAGGCACTGAAGCTTTCTTT
CASGLGGTEAFF
>TRBJ2-1|NA|TRBV9|TRBD2
TGTGCCAGCAGCGTAGCTAGCGGGACTTTCAATGAGCAGTTCTTC
CASSVASGTFNEQFF
>TRBJ2-5|NA|TRBV24-1|TRBD2
TGTGCCACCAGTGACGCAGCGGGGGGGTACCAAGAGACCCAGTACTTC
CATSDAAGGYQETQYF
>TRBJ2-2|NA|TRBV10-2|NA
TGCGCCAGCAGGGCGGGACAGACAAACACCGGGGAGCTGTTTTTT
CASRAGQTNTGELFF
>TRBJ1-6|NA|TRBV28|NA
TGTGCCAGCAGCACGGCCTCAGGCAGTTATAATTCACCCCTCCACTTT
CASSTASGSYNSPLHF
>TRBJ2-7|NA|TRBV4-2|TRBD2
TGTGCCAGCAGCCAAGATTTAACTAGCGGGTTGGGGGCCTACGAGCAGTACTTC
CASSQDLTSGLGAYEQYF